This record covers a single TCR beta chain. Its specificity is not known. Sequencing used immunoSEQ multiplex PCR; TCRdb keeps in-frame clones, though not all of them. The sample lists over 60,000 clones; under 95% were seen once. The sample originates from a study of PD-1 blockade in classical Hodgkin lymphoma. Trimming removed 5 bases from V and 0 bases from J, with 8 bases in between. This CDR3 has 13 residues. Per the germline V gene, CDR1 is SEHNR and CDR2 is FQNEAQ (reference sequence). General study points: After ASCT, patients who started nivolumab under 1 year later were excluded. For complete responders, baseline diversity was comparable to that of newly diagnosed patients.

Time point here: cycle 4 day 1 (C4D1), after less than 7 weeks of nivolumab. Each patient relapsed following autologous stem cell transplantation, and prior brentuximab vedotin exposure differed. Responses achieved at best were complete response, partial response or progressive disease. The specimen was peripheral blood mononuclear cells (PBMCs), collected before the fourth cycle of nivolumab. This chain links TRBV7-9 with TRBJ2-7, with D unresolved. This clonotype was sampled from a human donor with classical Hodgkin lymphoma. The CDR3 is CASSKPNSYEQYF. CDR3 in DNA: TGTGCCAGCAGCAAGCCGAACTCCTACGAGCAGTACTTC.